In its sample, the clone carrying this TCR beta chain was seen a few times. The entry originates in a study of shared clonotypes between healthy human individuals. Germline V lookup: CDR1 MNHNS, CDR2 SASEGT. The CDR3 has 14 residues. Between the trimmed V and J ends, which lost 0 bases and 6 bases, there was a span of 9 bases. There were only Caucasian adults among the donors, and all lived in Nashville, Tennessee. Only in-frame clones appear in the TCRdb table, and some are missing; sequencing was by immunoSEQ multiplex PCR. Altogether more than 900,000 clones are present, around 78% being singletons, with the ten largest covering 0.5% to 0.65%.

Sequencing used memory CD4+ T cells from PBMCs. As to subset: CD45RA-negative fraction. The clonotype originates from a man aged 18 to 29 in good health. Some clones in this sample may be carry-over from other donors' samples. The chain employs TRBV6-1 and TRBJ2-1; D ambiguous. The CDR3 here is CASSEASWGNEQFF. DNA of the CDR3: TGTGCCAGCAGTGAAGCGAGTTGGGGCAATGAGCAGTTCTTC.